This T cell receptor beta chain was recovered during a study of human T cells and chemical hapten exposure. Turning to the study itself: Application of 0.01% DPC to the upper back was done by patch test, with a reading at 6 days.

As for time point: patch test 1, 2 weeks after DPC sensitization. Noted treatment: therapeutic diphenylcyclopropenone sensitization with weekly scalp DPC. RNA extraction used unfractionated whole blood as the source of total RNA. This clonotype was detected only a few times. The antigen remains undetermined. Findings of the study overall: The presence of alopecia in the donors means their immune response may differ from healthy people's.

The CDR3 runs to 14 residues. Trimming removed 4 bases from V and 3 bases from J; junction bases left unmatched: 3. Germline V lookup: CDR1 MNHEY, CDR2 SVGEGT. TCRdb called the RACE reads again in MiXCR, with one record for every CDR3 protein. Of some 400,000 distinct CDR3 sequences in the sample, more than 4.5% were seen once. This receptor was taken from a woman between 45 and 65 years old with alopecia areata. Some clones in this sample may be carry-over from other donors' samples. The sequencing here drew on whole blood, taken in connection with sensitization to the hapten diphenylcyclopropenone (DPC). The chain joins TRBV6-2 or TRBV6-3 to TRBJ1-2; 9 bases map to TRBD1. CDR3 sequence reads: CASSSWTGDYGYTF. Written as DNA, the CDR3 is TGTGCCAGCAGTTCCTGGACAGGGGACTATGGCTACACCTTC.